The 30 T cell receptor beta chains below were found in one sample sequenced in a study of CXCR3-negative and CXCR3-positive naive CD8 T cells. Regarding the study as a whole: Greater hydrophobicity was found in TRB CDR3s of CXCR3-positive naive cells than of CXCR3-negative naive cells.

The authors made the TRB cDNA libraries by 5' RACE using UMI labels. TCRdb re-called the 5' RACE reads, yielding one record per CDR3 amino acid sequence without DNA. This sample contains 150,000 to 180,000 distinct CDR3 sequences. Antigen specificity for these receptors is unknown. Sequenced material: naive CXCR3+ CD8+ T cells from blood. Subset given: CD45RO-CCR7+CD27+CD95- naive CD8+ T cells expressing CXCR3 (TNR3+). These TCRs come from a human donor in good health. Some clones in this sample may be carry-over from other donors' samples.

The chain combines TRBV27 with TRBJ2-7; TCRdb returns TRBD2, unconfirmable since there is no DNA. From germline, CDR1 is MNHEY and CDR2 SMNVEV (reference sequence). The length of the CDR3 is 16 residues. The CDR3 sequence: CASSPGGRAAPYEQYF.

CDR3 sequence reads: CASSLPGTGFDEQYF. The gene calls are TRBV12-3 or TRBV12-4 and TRBJ2-7; the D call of TRBD1 rests on TCRdb alone, since no DNA is present to check it. The CDR3 contains 15 residues.

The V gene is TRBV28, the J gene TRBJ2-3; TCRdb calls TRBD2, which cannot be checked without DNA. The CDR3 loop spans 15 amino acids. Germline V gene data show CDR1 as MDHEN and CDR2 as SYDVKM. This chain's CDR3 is CASSLLAFDTDTQYF.

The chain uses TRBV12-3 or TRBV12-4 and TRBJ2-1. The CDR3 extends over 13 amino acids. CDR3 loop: CASSLPSYNEQFF.

CDR3: CSAQGADEQYF. V and J are TRBV29-1 and TRBJ2-7; TCRdb's D call of TRBD1 is untestable without DNA. CDR1 SQVTM and CDR2 ANQGSEA come from the germline V gene. The CDR3 sequence is 11 residues long.

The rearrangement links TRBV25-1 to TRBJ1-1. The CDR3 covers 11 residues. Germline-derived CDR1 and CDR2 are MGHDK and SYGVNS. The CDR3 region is CATLVGTEAFF.

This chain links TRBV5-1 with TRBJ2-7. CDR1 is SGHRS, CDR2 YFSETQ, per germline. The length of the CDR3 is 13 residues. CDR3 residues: CASSFMSDYEQYF.

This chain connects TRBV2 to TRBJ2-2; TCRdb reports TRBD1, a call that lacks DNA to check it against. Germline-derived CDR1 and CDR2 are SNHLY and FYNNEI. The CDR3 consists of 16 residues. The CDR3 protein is CASSATAGWADGELFF.

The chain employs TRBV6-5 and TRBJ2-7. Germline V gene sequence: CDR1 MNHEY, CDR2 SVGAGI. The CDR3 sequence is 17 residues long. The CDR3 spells CASSYSRQTEIFYEQYF.

The CDR3 here is CASSLRLAHYEQYF. The gene calls are TRBV23-1 and TRBJ2-7; TCRdb's D gene call, TRBD2, goes unchecked for lack of DNA. TRBV23-1 is labeled an ORF, and its function is uncertain. The CDR3 is 14 amino acids.

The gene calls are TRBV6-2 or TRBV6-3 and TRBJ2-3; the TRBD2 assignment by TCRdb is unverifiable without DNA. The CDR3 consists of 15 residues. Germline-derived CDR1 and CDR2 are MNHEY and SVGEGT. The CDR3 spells CASSAAVLSTDTQYF.

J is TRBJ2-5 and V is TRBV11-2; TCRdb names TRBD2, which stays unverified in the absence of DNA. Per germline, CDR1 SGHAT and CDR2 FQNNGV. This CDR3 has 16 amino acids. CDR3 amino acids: CASSSTLIAGGETQYF.

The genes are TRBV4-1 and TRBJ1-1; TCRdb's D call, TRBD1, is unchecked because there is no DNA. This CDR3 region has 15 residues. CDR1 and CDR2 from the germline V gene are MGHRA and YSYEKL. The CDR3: CASSQTRQENTEAFF.

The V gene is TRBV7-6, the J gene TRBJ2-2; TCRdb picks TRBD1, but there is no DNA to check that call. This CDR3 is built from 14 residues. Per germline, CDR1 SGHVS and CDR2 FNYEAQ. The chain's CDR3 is CASSSGQGVGELFF.

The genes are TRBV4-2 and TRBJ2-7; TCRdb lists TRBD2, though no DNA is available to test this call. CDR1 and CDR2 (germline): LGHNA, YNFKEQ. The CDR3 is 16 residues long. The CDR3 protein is CASSQELAGGSYEQYF.

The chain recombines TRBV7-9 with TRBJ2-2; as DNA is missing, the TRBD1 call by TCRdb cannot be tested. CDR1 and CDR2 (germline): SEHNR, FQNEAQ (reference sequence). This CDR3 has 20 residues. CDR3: CASNLPPGQGGASSTGELFF. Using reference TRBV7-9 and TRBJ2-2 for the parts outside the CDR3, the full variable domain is DTGVSQNPRHKITKRGQNVTFRCDPISEHNRLYWYRQTLGQGPEFLTYFQNEAQLEKSRLLSDRFSAERPKGSFSTLEIQRTEQGDSAMYLCASNLPPGQGGASSTGELFFGEGSRLTVL.

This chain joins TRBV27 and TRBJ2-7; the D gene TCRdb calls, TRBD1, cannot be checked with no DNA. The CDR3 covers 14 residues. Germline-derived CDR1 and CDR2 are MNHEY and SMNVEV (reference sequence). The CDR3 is CASSFRGGFYEQYF.

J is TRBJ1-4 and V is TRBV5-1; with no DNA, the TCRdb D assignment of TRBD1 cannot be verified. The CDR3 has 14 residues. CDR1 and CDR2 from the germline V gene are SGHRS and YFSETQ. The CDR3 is CASRFTGFNEKLFF.

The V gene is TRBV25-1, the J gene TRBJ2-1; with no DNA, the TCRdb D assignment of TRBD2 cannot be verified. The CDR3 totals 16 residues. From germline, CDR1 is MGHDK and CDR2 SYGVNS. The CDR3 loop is CASSEWSSGVGNEQFF.

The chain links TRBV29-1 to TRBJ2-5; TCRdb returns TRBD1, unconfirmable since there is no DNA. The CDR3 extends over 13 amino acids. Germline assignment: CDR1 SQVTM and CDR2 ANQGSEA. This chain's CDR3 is CSVVNRVEETQYF.

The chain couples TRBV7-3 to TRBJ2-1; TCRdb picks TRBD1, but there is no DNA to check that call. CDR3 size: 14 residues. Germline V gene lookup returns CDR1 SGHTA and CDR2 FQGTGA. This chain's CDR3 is CASSPPGSNNEQFF.

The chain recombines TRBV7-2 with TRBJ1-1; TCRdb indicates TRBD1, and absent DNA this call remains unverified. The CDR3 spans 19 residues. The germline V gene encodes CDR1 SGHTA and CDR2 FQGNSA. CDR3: CASSTRTGDTPHMNTEAFF.

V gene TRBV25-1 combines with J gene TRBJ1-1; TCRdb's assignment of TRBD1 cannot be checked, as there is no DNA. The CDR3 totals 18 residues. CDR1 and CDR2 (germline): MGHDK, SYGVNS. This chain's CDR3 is CASSGIVVPLGTNTEAFF.

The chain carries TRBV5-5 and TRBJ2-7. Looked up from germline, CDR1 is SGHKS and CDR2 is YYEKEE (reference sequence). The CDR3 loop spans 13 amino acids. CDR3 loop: CASSLHFIYEQYF. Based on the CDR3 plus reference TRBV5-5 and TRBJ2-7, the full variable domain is DAGVTQSPTHLIKTRGQQVTLRCSPISGHKSVSWYQQVLGQGPQFIFQYYEKEERGRGNFPDRFSARQFPNYSSELNVNALLLGDSALYLCASSLHFIYEQYFGPGTRLTVT.

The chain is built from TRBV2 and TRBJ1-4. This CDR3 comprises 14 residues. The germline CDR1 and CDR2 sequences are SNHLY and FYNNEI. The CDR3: CASRLPGSNEKLFF.

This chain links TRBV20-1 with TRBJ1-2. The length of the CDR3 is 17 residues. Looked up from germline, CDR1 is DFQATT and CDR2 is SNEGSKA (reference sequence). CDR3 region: CSASDPDDPIFNYGYTF.

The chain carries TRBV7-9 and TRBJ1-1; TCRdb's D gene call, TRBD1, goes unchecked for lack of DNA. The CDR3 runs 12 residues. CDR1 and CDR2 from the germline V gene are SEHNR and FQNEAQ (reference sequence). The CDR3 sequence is CASSLGQLEAFF.

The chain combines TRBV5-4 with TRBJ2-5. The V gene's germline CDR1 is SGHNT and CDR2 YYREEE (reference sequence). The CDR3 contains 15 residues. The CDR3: CASSFKTFRQETQYF.

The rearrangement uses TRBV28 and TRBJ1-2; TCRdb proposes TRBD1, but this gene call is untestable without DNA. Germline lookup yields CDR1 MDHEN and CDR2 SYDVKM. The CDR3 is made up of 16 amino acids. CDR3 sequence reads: CASSFRTGVYDYGYTF.

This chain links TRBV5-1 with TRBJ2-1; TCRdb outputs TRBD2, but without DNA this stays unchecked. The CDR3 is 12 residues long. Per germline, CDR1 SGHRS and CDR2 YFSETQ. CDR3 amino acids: CASKSGGREQFF.